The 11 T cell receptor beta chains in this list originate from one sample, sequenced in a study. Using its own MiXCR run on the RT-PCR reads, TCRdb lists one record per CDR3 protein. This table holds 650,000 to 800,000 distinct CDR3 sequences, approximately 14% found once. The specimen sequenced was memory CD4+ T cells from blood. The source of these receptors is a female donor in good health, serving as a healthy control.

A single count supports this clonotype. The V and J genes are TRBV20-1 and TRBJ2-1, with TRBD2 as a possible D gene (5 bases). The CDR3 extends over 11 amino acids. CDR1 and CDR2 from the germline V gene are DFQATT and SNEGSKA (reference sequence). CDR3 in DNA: TGCAGACCCTCGGGAAATGTTGAGCAGTTCTTC. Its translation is CRPSGNVEQFF.

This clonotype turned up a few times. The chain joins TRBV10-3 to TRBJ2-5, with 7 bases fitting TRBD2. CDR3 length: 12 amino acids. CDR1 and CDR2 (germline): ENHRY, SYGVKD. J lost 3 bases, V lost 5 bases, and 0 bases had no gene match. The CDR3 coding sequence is TGTGCCATCAGTAGCGGGGAAGAGACCCAGTACTTC. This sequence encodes CAISSGEETQYF.

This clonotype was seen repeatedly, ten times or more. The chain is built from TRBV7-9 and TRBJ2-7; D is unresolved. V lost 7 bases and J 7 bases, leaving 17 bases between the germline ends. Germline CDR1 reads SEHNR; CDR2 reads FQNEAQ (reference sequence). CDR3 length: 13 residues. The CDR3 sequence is CASTDPTHGEQYF. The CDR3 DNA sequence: TGTGCCAGCACCGATCCAACGCATGGAGAGCAGTACTTC.

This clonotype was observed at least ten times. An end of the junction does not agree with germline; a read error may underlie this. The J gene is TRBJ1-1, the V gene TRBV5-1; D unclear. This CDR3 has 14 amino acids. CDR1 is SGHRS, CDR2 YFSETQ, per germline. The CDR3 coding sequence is TGTGCCAGCAGCTTAGAGGGTGGAGGCACTGAAGCTTTCTTT. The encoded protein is CASSLEGGGTEAFF.

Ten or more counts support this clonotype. The CDR3 reads CASSLLTGVRTEAFF. As DNA, the CDR3 is TGTGCCAGCAGCTTATTGACAGGGGTGAGGACTGAAGCTTTCTTT. The V gene is TRBV5-6, the J gene TRBJ1-1, with TRBD1 matching 8 bases. J was trimmed by 5 bases and V by 2 bases; bases with no gene match: 8. The CDR3 runs 15 residues. The germline V gene encodes CDR1 SGHDT and CDR2 YYEEEE. The full variable domain, in which reference TRBV5-6 and TRBJ1-1 provide the parts outside the CDR3, is DAGVTQSPTHLIKTRGQQVTLRCSPKSGHDTVSWYQQALGQGPQFIFQYYEEEERQRGNFPDRFSGHQFPNYSSELNVNALLLGDSALYLCASSLLTGVRTEAFFGQGTRLTVV.

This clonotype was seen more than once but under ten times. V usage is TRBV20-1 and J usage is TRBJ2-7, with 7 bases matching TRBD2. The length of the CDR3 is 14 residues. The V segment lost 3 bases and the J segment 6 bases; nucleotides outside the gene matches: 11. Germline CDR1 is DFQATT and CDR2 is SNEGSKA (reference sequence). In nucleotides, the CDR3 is TGCAGTGCTAGGCTGGCGGGAGCCCCCCGCGAGCAGTACTTC. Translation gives CSARLAGAPREQYF.

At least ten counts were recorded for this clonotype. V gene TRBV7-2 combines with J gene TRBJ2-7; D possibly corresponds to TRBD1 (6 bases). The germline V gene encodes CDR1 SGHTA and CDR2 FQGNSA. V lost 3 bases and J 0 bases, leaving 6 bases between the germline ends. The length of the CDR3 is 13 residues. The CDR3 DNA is TGTGCCAGCAGCTTGGACAGCTCCTACGAGCAGTACTTC. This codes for CASSLDSSYEQYF.

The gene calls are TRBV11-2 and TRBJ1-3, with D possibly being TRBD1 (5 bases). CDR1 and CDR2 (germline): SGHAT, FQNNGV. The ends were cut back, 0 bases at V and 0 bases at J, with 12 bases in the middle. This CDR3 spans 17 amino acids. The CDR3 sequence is CASSLDRGAFSGNTIYF. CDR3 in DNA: TGTGCCAGCAGCTTAGATCGAGGGGCCTTCTCTGGAAACACCATATATTTT. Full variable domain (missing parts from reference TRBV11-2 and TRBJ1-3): EAGVAQSPRYKIIEKRQSVAFWCNPISGHATLYWYQQILGQGPKLLIQFQNNGVVDDSQLPKDRFSAERLKGVDSTLKIQPAKLEDSAVYLCASSLDRGAFSGNTIYFGEGSWLTVV.

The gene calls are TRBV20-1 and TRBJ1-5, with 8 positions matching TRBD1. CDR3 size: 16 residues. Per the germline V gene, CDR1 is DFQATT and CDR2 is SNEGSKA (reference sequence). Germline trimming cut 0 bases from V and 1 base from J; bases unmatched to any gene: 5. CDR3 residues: CSARETTGVSNQPQHF. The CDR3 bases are TGCAGTGCTAGAGAAACGACAGGGGTAAGCAATCAGCCCCAGCATTTT.

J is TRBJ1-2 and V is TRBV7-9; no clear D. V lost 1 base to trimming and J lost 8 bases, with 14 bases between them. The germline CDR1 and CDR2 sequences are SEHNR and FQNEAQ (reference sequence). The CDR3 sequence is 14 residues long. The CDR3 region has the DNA TGTGCCAGCAGCTTAGATGCAGCCCTTCGAGGCTACACCTTC. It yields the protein CASSLDAALRGYTF.

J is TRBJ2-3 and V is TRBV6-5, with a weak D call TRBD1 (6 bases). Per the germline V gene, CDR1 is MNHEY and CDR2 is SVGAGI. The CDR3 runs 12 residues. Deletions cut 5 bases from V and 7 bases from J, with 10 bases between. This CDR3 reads CASSTRGYTQYF. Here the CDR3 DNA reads TGTGCCAGCAGTACTAGGGGGTATACGCAGTATTTT.